Shown below are 31 T cell receptor beta chains from a single sample sequenced in a study of OX40 agonist ivuxolimab in advanced cancers. Profiling relied on immunoSEQ multiplex PCR, and the TCRdb table lists in-frame clones only, not all of them. The sample lists some 25,000 clones, about two thirds occurring once. This specimen consisted of CD4+ or CD8+ T cells sorted from blood, obtained in a trial of the OX40 agonist ivuxolimab. These receptors all stem from an adult with an advanced solid tumor such as melanoma, head and neck, liver or kidney cancer.

On this clone itself: The junction departs from germline at one end; a sequencing error may be responsible. This chain uses TRBV5-1 with TRBJ2-7; D is possibly TRBD2 (6 bases). The CDR3 is 14 residues long. The V gene's germline CDR1 is SGHRS and CDR2 YFSETQ. CDR3 sequence reads: CASSLGQRAGEQYF. The CDR3 bases are TGTGCCAGCAGCTTGGGTCAGCGAGCGGGCGAGCAGTACTTC.

The chain employs TRBV7-2 and TRBJ2-7; maybe TRBD1 (5 bases). Germline CDR1 reads SGHTA; CDR2 reads FQGNSA. The CDR3 spans 13 residues. V was shortened by 4 bases and J by 2 bases, with 9 bases between the two germline ends. This CDR3 is CASSYRQTYEQYF. The DNA for the CDR3 is TGTGCCAGCAGCTATCGACAGACCTACGAGCAGTACTTC.

The CDR3 nucleotides are TGTGCCAGCCGACAGGGAAACACTGAAGCTTTCTTT. This translates into CASRQGNTEAFF. The gene calls are TRBV6-1 and TRBJ1-1; 7 bases line up with TRBD1. Germline V CDR1 and CDR2: MNHNS, SASEGT. This CDR3 spans 12 amino acids. The V and J ends lost 8 bases and 2 bases, in that order; junction bases with no gene match: 2.

The table lists this clone with a few counts. The CDR3 sequence is CASSRDVSSYEQYF. CDR3 coding DNA: TGTGCCAGCAGCCGAGACGTCTCCTCCTACGAGCAGTACTTC. This chain joins TRBV7-9 and TRBJ2-7; no definite D call. The CDR3 extends over 14 amino acids. Trimming took 5 bases from V and 0 from J, leaving 11 bases between them. Germline V gene sequence: CDR1 SEHNR, CDR2 FQNEAQ (reference sequence).

The chain links TRBV28 to TRBJ2-1; possibly TRBD1 or TRBD2 for D (5 bases each). The germline V gene has CDR1 MDHEN and CDR2 SYDVKM. The CDR3 length is 16 residues. V was shortened by 7 bases and J by 1 base, with 17 bases between the two germline ends. This CDR3 is CASTGWGSRSYNEQFF. Here the CDR3 DNA reads TGTGCCAGCACAGGGTGGGGGTCTAGGTCCTACAATGAGCAGTTCTTC.

Comment on this clone: Its ends do not fully match the called genes, so a read error is possible. The chain recombines TRBV6-5 with TRBJ1-1, with a weak D call TRBD1 (5 bases). CDR3 length equals 13 residues. Germline V gene sequence: CDR1 MNHEY, CDR2 SVGAGI. This CDR3 is CAISEQDRTEAFF. The CDR3, as DNA: TGTGCCATCAGTGAGCAAGACAGAACTGAAGCTTTCTTT.

There are a few counts of this clone. This chain links TRBV5-1 with TRBJ1-1, with 7 bases matching TRBD1. Losses at the gene ends were 2 bases for V and 4 bases for J; bases not matched to a gene: 8. Looked up from germline, CDR1 is SGHRS and CDR2 is YFSETQ. This CDR3 is 15 amino acids long. The CDR3: CASSLGQAVSTEAFF. CDR3 in DNA: TGCGCCAGCAGCTTAGGACAGGCGGTAAGCACTGAAGCTTTCTTT.

V gene TRBV2 combines with J gene TRBJ1-2; TRBD1 agrees at 7 bases. The germline gives CDR1 SNHLY, CDR2 FYNNEI. The V gene end was trimmed by 8 bases and the J gene end by 6 bases; junction bases not matched to a gene: 9. The CDR3 loop spans 13 amino acids. The CDR3 DNA sequence: TGTGCCAGCTTGGGCGACAGGGCGCATGGCTACACCTTC. Its protein is CASLGDRAHGYTF.

This clone came up once. V usage is TRBV6-1 and J usage is TRBJ2-7; the D gene is possibly TRBD2 (5 bases). CDR1 MNHNS and CDR2 SASEGT come from the germline V gene. The germline V and J ends were trimmed by 2 bases and 6 bases, with 17 bases remaining between them. This CDR3 is 15 amino acids long. Written as DNA, the CDR3 is TGTGCCAGCAGTGAAAATCTCAACACCGCGGGCGAGCAGTACTTC. Its protein is CASSENLNTAGEQYF.

The chain employs TRBV14 and TRBJ2-7; 9 nucleotides line up with TRBD1. The CDR3 runs 15 residues. Trimming at V came to 5 bases and at J to 3 bases, leaving 8 bases not matched to a gene. The germline CDR1 and CDR2 sequences are SGHDN and FVKESK. Here the CDR3 reads CASSAGTGTFYEQYF. The CDR3 DNA reads TGTGCCAGCAGCGCCGGGACAGGGACTTTCTACGAGCAGTACTTC.

The V gene is TRBV19, the J gene TRBJ2-4; D remains ambiguous. This CDR3 contains 15 residues. Trimming shortened V by 2 bases and J by 4 bases, and 12 bases separated the two germline ends. The germline V gene has CDR1 LNHDA and CDR2 SQIVND (reference sequence). The CDR3 nucleotides read TGTGCCAGTAGTATAAGAGGCGGACCGAAAAACATTCAGTACTTC. This codes for CASSIRGGPKNIQYF.

This clone was detected only a few times. V is TRBV4-1 and J is TRBJ2-1; D gene uncertain. This CDR3 contains 15 residues. Between the trimmed V and J ends, which lost 4 bases and 8 bases, there was a span of 18 bases. Germline V gives CDR1 MGHRA, CDR2 YSYEKL. The CDR3 nucleotides are TGCGCCAGCAGCCTCATCGGCCTTGGAGTCGATGAGCAGTTCTTC. Translation gives CASSLIGLGVDEQFF.

This clone was counted once. The chain uses TRBV9 and TRBJ1-5; perhaps TRBD1 as D (5 bases). V was clipped by 5 bases and J by 2 bases, with 11 bases between them. There are 14 residues in the CDR3. CDR1 and CDR2 from the germline V gene are SGDLS and YYNGEE. The CDR3, as DNA: TGTGCCAGCAGTCAGGGAGTCGGCAATCAGCCCCAGCATTTT. Amino acid sequence: CASSQGVGNQPQHF. The full variable domain, in which reference TRBV9 and TRBJ1-5 provide the parts outside the CDR3, is DSGVTQTPKHLITATGQRVTLRCSPRSGDLSVYWYQQSLDQGLQFLIQYYNGEERAKGNILERFSAQQFPDLHSELNLSSLELGDSALYFCASSQGVGNQPQHFGDGTRLSIL.

The V gene is TRBV9, the J gene TRBJ2-2; TRBD2 aligns across 9 bases. The CDR3 runs to 16 residues. CDR1 is SGDLS, CDR2 YYNGEE, per germline. The J segment lost 4 bases and the V segment lost 3 bases, leaving 7 bases of the junction unmatched. CDR3 DNA: TGTGCCAGCAGCGCCAATCTAGCGGGGCCCACCGGGGAGCTGTTTTTT. It translates to CASSANLAGPTGELFF.

The gene calls are TRBV11-2 and TRBJ1-2; possible D gene TRBD1, 5 bases. Trimming cost V 1 base and J 10 bases, with 7 bases left between them. The CDR3 has 11 amino acids. Germline CDR1 SGHAT, CDR2 FQNNGV. CDR3 residues: CASSLGGYYTF. CDR3 bases: TGTGCCAGCAGCTTAGGGGGGTACTACACCTTC.

The chain employs TRBV19 and TRBJ2-1; 7 bases agree with TRBD2. Germline loops: CDR1 LNHDA, CDR2 SQIVND (reference sequence). The CDR3 covers 14 residues. Germline trimming cut 4 bases from V and 4 bases from J; bases unmatched to any gene: 4. CDR3: CASSNRGGYNEQFF. CDR3 coding DNA: TGTGCCAGTAGTAATCGCGGGGGTTACAATGAGCAGTTCTTC.

The chain links TRBV19 to TRBJ2-7, with D possibly matching TRBD2 (6 bases). CDR1 LNHDA and CDR2 SQIVND come from the germline V gene (reference sequence). The CDR3 runs 16 residues. Trimming took 5 bases from V and 4 from J, leaving 21 bases between them. CDR3 region: CASSGRTGGVLYEQYF. CDR3 in DNA: TGTGCCAGTAGTGGGCGTACAGGAGGGGTACTTTACGAGCAGTACTTC.

The J gene is TRBJ1-2, the V gene TRBV29-1, with D tentatively TRBD1 (5 bases). The V and J ends lost 1 base and 0 bases respectively, with 12 bases between them. The germline V gene has CDR1 SQVTM and CDR2 ANQGSEA. The CDR3 is 15 residues long. CDR3 in amino acids: CSVEVTGRTNYGYTF. DNA of the CDR3: TGCAGCGTTGAAGTGACGGGACGGACTAACTATGGCTACACCTTC.

This clone occurred many times. The CDR3 coding sequence is TGTGCCAGCAGCGTAGCGGGACAGGGGCTTAGGGGCACAGATACGCAGTATTTT. This encodes CASSVAGQGLRGTDTQYF. This chain connects TRBV9 to TRBJ2-3, with 10 bases that match TRBD1. Looked up from germline, CDR1 is SGDLS and CDR2 is YYNGEE. V dropped 0 bases and J dropped 1; count of bases not matched to a gene: 8. The CDR3 covers 18 residues.

The rearrangement uses TRBV5-5 and TRBJ2-7; D is unclear. This CDR3 is 13 amino acids long. V was trimmed by 3 bases and J by 3 bases, leaving 10 bases between them. The germline V gene encodes CDR1 SGHKS and CDR2 YYEKEE (reference sequence). The CDR3 region has the DNA TGTGCCAGCAGCTCACGGGCGGTCTACGAGCAGTACTTC. It translates to CASSSRAVYEQYF.

This clone appeared a few times. The chain uses TRBV7-9 and TRBJ2-1, with TRBD2 matching 10 bases. CDR3 size: 17 residues. Germline assignment: CDR1 SEHNR and CDR2 FQNEAQ (reference sequence). V lost 0 bases and J lost 3; bases outside the gene matches: 5. The CDR3 sequence is CASSLARLAGDYNEQFF. The CDR3 nucleotides are TGTGCCAGCAGCTTAGCGCGGCTAGCGGGGGACTACAATGAGCAGTTCTTC.

This clone showed up just a few times. CDR3 coding DNA: TGTGCCAGCAGCTTTAACAACATAAATGGCTACACCTTC. Translated, it gives CASSFNNINGYTF. V usage is TRBV7-2 and J usage is TRBJ1-2, with unresolved D. Germline lookup yields CDR1 SGHTA and CDR2 FQGNSA. This CDR3 has 13 residues. V was pared by 3 bases and J by 6 bases, with 11 bases between.

This chain uses TRBV9 with TRBJ2-1; D remains unclear. The CDR3 covers 13 residues. Trimming removed 3 bases from V and 5 bases from J, with 9 bases in between. The germline CDR1 and CDR2 sequences are SGDLS and YYNGEE. This CDR3 is CASSATVNNEQFF. DNA of the CDR3: TGTGCCAGCAGCGCCACAGTGAACAATGAGCAGTTCTTC.

The sample holds one count of this clone. The chain recombines TRBV7-9 with TRBJ2-7; D is unclear. The CDR3 extends over 13 amino acids. Germline V gene lookup returns CDR1 SEHNR and CDR2 FQNEAQ (reference sequence). Trimming stripped 4 bases from V and 3 bases from J, with 10 bases between. The DNA of the CDR3 is TGTGCCAGCAGCTCCCCTGGAAGCTACGAGCAGTACTTC. It yields the protein CASSSPGSYEQYF.

This chain's CDR3 is CAGTGNSNQPQHF. CDR3 nucleotides: TGTGCCGGTACAGGGAATAGCAATCAGCCCCAGCATTTT. The rearrangement joins TRBV6-5 to TRBJ1-5; maybe TRBD1 (6 bases). Trimming took off 11 bases at V and 0 bases at J, with 11 bases between the two ends. The CDR3 covers 13 residues. The V gene's germline CDR1 is MNHEY and CDR2 SVGAGI.

The DNA of the CDR3 is TGTGCCAGCAGCTTAATAGGGGTGGGCTACGAGCAGTACTTC. Amino acid sequence: CASSLIGVGYEQYF. The chain is built from TRBV7-9 and TRBJ2-7; D is possibly TRBD1 (5 bases). V gave up 2 bases and J gave up 3 bases, with 11 bases separating them. Germline values: CDR1 SEHNR, CDR2 FQNEAQ (reference sequence). The CDR3 extends over 14 amino acids.

The chain links TRBV5-1 to TRBJ1-2; tentatively, D is TRBD1 (5 bases). The CDR3 extends over 15 amino acids. V was cut by 4 bases and J by 2 bases, with 15 bases left in between. CDR1 SGHRS and CDR2 YFSETQ come from the germline V gene. CDR3 DNA sequence: TGCGCCAGCAGCATCGACAGAGGATCAAACTATGGCTACACCTTC. Translated, it gives CASSIDRGSNYGYTF.

V and J are TRBV10-2 and TRBJ2-3; D is unresolved. Germline V lookup: CDR1 WSHSY, CDR2 SAAADI. The CDR3 runs 15 residues. V was cut by 2 bases and J by 0 bases, with 9 bases left in between. DNA for the CDR3: TGCGCCAGCAGTGAGGCATCTCCTAGCACAGATACGCAGTATTTT. Amino acid sequence: CASSEASPSTDTQYF.

This clone was seen just once. This chain uses TRBV9 with TRBJ2-1; 7 bases are shared with TRBD1. Germline V gene data show CDR1 as SGDLS and CDR2 as YYNGEE. V shed 0 bases and J 8 bases; nucleotides not matched to a gene: 11. This CDR3 spans 16 amino acids. CDR3 loop: CASSVAGQRGGDEQFF. DNA for the CDR3: TGTGCCAGCAGCGTAGCAGGACAGCGAGGGGGCGATGAGCAGTTCTTC.

The chain is built from TRBV7-9 and TRBJ1-5; D is possibly TRBD1 (5 bases). CDR1 SEHNR and CDR2 FQNEAQ come from the germline V gene (reference sequence). The CDR3 sequence is 14 residues long. V was shortened by 5 bases and J by 5 bases, with 13 bases between the two germline ends. CDR3 sequence (DNA): TGTGCCAGCAGCCAGGGTGGGAATCATCAGCCCCAGCATTTT. Residues: CASSQGGNHQPQHF.

The V and J genes are TRBV6-5 and TRBJ2-1; maybe TRBD2 (5 bases). The V and J ends lost 4 bases and 9 bases respectively, with 13 bases between them. The CDR3 covers 13 residues. Germline V CDR1 and CDR2: MNHEY, SVGAGI. The CDR3 sequence: CASSLPGIGEQFF. The CDR3 DNA follows: TGTGCCAGCAGTTTACCGGGGATAGGTGAGCAGTTCTTC.